This TCR beta chain was captured in a study of blood T cell repertoires in COVID-19. Study overall: Donors in the United States, Italy and Spain gave samples during acute or convalescent COVID-19. In each case, the material was cDNA or gDNA derived from T cells, B-cell-depleted T cells, or PBMCs.

This clone was seen only a few times. The Seattle patients, enrolled during active infection, were followed longitudinally. Original handling: It was from reference gene primer amplification that nucleated cell counts were estimated. Assay: immunoSEQ multiplex PCR; the TCRdb copy retains only in-frame clones and omits some. The V and J calls and clone size come from that table; D and trimming were worked out from the DNA. Of tens of thousands of clones in the sample, approximately 84% are singletons; the top ten hold 6.3%. CDR3 length equals 12 residues. Germline CDR1 is SNHLY and CDR2 is FYNNEI. With 6 bases clipped from V and 5 bases from J, the junction kept 1 base outside the gene matches.

This TCR was sampled from a man aged 70 or older with COVID-19, enrolled during active disease. V is TRBV2 and J is TRBJ2-5, with 9 bases aligning to TRBD2. Sequencing was carried out using peripheral blood. CDR3 nucleotides: TGTGCCAGCAGGCTAGCGGGGGAGACCCAGTACTTC. It is translated as CASRLAGETQYF.